This T cell receptor (beta chain) was observed in a study of early T cells in non-severe SARS-CoV-2 infection. V was shortened by 7 bases and J by 0 bases, with 16 bases between the two germline ends. This CDR3 spans 16 amino acids. There are many counts of this clonotype. Unique molecular identifiers (one per individual cDNA molecule) were attached. TCRdb independently ran MiXCR on the 5' RACE reads; one entry per CDR3 protein. Altogether about 63,000 distinct CDR3 sequences are present, 13% being singletons, with the ten largest covering approximately 4.7%. Sequenced: whole blood. This clonotype was sampled from an adult who was a healthcare worker with PCR-confirmed SARS-CoV-2 infection or an uninfected control (not recorded which). The chain combines TRBV12-3 or TRBV12-4 with TRBJ2-1; D ambiguous. CDR3 coding DNA: TGTGCCAGCACTTCCCCGCGGTCCACCTCCTACAATGAGCAGTTCTTC. Protein product: CASTSPRSTSYNEQFF.